One and the same sample provided the 2 T cell receptor beta chains below, sequenced in a study of T cells after yellow fever vaccination. TCRdb ran MiXCR on the 5' RACE reads and lists one entry per CDR3 protein. The sample comprises 500,000 to 650,000 distinct CDR3 sequences, about a sixth of which are singletons, and 15% to 20% rests with the top ten. Material: PBMCs, obtained more than 4 days after the first yellow fever vaccination. Receptors originate from a man younger than 35 who received the YFV17D yellow fever vaccine.

This clonotype was detected a few times. This chain joins TRBV2 and TRBJ2-5, with D perhaps TRBD2 (5 bases). With 2 bases removed from V and 3 bases from J, the gap between germline ends came to 7 bases. The CDR3 covers 13 residues. Germline V gene lookup returns CDR1 SNHLY and CDR2 FYNNEI. CDR3 sequence reads: CASSEIGEETQYF. In DNA, the CDR3 is TGTGCCAGCAGTGAAATCGGGGAAGAGACCCAGTACTTC.

This clonotype was seen a handful of times. This chain joins TRBV4-2 and TRBJ1-1, with 8 bases fitting TRBD1. The V segment lost 5 bases and the J segment 4 bases; nucleotides outside the gene matches: 6. This CDR3 comprises 14 residues. Germline V gives CDR1 LGHNA, CDR2 YNFKEQ. This CDR3 is CASSDRGAGTEAFF. CDR3 coding DNA: TGTGCCAGCAGCGACAGGGGAGCCGGCACTGAAGCTTTCTTT.